This is a list of T cell receptor beta chains from one sample in a study of TIL therapy for anti-PD-1-resistant metastatic lung cancer. TCRdb's table, derived via immunoSEQ multiplex PCR, lists solely in-frame clones and lacks some. The sample has just under 60,000 clones, less than 85% seen once; the top ten hold 1.8%. The specimen comprised blood, sampled at baseline. These TCRs come from a person aged 25 to 80 with non-small cell lung cancer. Each CDR3 is given with its conserved first and last residue. Clone size is shown for a subset of rows, as once, few, many or a class of expanded clone.

. | 15 | TRBV5-8 | CASSLSGPGNQPQHF
. | 17 | TRBV5-1 | CASSSLQLPPHTDTQYF
. | 14 | TRBV7-7 | CASSVGGFQETQYF
. | 13 | TRBV19 | CASRRGGEYEQYF
. | 15 | TRBV6-6 | CASSVGGPLYNEQFF
. | 18 | TRBV4-1 | CASSAQYPGTSGTDTQYF
few | 14 | TRBV7-9 | CASSLVSRATEAFF
. | 15 | TRBV7-7 | CASSFSQGVNEKLFF
. | 18 | TRBV4-3 | CASSHQGSGLAGINEQFF
once | 14 | TRBV7-9 | CASRRTPPVETQYF
. | 13 | TRBV5-1 | CASSVWGTDTQYF
. | 13 | TRBV18 | CASSPLPGEGYTF
once | 19 | TRBV7-9 | CASSLALGSPTLAKNIQYF
. | 17 | TRBV7-6 | CASSYTRVGRGADTQYF
. | 15 | TRBV4-2 | CASSPNAGFQETQYF
. | 16 | TRBV5-4 | CASSPQSQLGYNEQFF
. | 14 | TRBV7-2 | CASSARQGWYGYTF
many | 13 | TRBV7-2 | CASSSQGSTEAFF
. | 15 | TRBV10-3 | CAISGGLAEEHTQYF
. | 14 | TRBV5-4 | CASSLDQRSYEQYF
. | 15 | TRBV18 | CASSTGQGALVEAFF
few | 15 | TRBV6-5 | CASSSLQGMNDGYTF
. | 15 | TRBV9 | CASSPRAGSTDTQYF
. | 15 | TRBV30 | CAWIPGFRRVNEQFF
. | 18 | TRBV4-3 | CASSQDWEQGRANEKLFF
. | 15 | TRBV5-4 | CASTRQGGITYEQYF
. | 14 | TRBV19 | CASSYQGARDEQYF
few | 15 | TRBV5-5 | CASSTRQGAGEKLFF
. | 15 | TRBV11-3 | CASSLGGAQGQPQHF
. | 19 | TRBV19 | CASSTRAGSGKDSNQPQHF
. | 14 | TRBV5-1 | CASSLERVQETQYF
. | 14 | TRBV29-1 | CSVDAGSSYNEQFF
. | 13 | TRBV27 | CASSFLGTAEAFF
many | 15 | TRBV4-1 | CASSLTWSSYNEQFF
few | 14 | TRBV4-3 | CASSQDRTDPGLAF
few | 16 | TRBV18 | CASSLTTPRDTYEQYF
few | 14 | TRBV28 | CASTPALGREKLFF
. | 19 | TRBV5-5 | CASSLEMRGFYTYGETQYF
. | 15 | TRBV30 | CARTERSASGDTQYF
few | 15 | TRBV7-8 | CASSLGRTRGAEQYF
. | 12 | TRBV29-1 | CSVEVAQETQYF
. | 14 | TRBV19 | CASRPGKGSTEAFF